This note documents a single TCR beta chain sequence. The target antigen is unknown. Indicated time point: cycle 4 day 1 (C4D1), after 6 weeks of nivolumab. Every patient was affected by relapse after autologous stem cell transplantation, while exposure to brentuximab vedotin was not uniform. Germline V CDR1 and CDR2: GTSNPN, SVGIG (reference sequence). The junction had 10 bases not matched to a gene; V was cut back by 0 bases and J by 7 bases. This CDR3 contains 17 residues. Sequencing was performed with immunoSEQ multiplex PCR; in TCRdb, only in-frame clones are kept and a portion is missing. This table holds about 90,000 clones, 90% found once. The sample belongs to a study of PD-1 blockade in classical Hodgkin lymphoma. Study-level background: Nivolumab dosed at 3 mg/kg went to patients intravenously every 2 weeks.

Study-wide points: The study found complete responders had baseline diversity similar to newly diagnosed patients. Possibly reflecting disease activity or prior therapy, repertoire differences have causes that remain undefined.

The chain couples TRBV30 to TRBJ2-7, with 15 positions matching TRBD2. The receptor comes from a human donor with classical Hodgkin lymphoma. The sample was peripheral blood mononuclear cells (PBMCs), taken before the fourth cycle of nivolumab. The CDR3 coding sequence is TGTGCCTGGAGTGTACGTCGGACTAGCGGGGGGGGGAGGGAGCAGTACTTC. Its protein is CAWSVRRTSGGGREQYF.